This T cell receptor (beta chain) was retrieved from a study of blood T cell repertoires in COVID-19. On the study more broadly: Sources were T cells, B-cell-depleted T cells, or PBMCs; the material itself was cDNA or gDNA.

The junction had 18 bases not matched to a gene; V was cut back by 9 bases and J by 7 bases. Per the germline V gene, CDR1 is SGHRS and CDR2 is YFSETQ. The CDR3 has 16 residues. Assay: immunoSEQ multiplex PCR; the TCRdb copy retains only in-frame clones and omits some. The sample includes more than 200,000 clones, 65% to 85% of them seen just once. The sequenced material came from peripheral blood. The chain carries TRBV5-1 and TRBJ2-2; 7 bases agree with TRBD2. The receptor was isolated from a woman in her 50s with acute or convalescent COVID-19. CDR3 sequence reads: CATRRLGPGGFGELFF. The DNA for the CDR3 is TGCGCCACCAGGAGATTGGGACCGGGGGGTTTCGGGGAGCTGTTTTTT.